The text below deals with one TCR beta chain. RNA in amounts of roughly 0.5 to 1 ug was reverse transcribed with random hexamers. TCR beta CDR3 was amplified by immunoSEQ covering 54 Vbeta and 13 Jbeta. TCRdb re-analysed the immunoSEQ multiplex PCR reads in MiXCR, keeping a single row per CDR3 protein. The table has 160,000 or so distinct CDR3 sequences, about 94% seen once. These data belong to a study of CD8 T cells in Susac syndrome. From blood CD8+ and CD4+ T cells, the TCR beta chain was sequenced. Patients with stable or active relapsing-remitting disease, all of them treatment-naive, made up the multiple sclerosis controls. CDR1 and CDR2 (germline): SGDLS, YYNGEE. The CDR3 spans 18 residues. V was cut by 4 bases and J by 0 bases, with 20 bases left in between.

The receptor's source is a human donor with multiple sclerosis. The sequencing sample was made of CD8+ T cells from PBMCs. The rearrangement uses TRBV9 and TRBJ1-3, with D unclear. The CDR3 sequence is CASSPASSGQHSGNTIYF. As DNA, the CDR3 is TGTGCCAGCAGCCCAGCAAGTAGCGGGCAGCACTCTGGAAACACCATATATTTT.